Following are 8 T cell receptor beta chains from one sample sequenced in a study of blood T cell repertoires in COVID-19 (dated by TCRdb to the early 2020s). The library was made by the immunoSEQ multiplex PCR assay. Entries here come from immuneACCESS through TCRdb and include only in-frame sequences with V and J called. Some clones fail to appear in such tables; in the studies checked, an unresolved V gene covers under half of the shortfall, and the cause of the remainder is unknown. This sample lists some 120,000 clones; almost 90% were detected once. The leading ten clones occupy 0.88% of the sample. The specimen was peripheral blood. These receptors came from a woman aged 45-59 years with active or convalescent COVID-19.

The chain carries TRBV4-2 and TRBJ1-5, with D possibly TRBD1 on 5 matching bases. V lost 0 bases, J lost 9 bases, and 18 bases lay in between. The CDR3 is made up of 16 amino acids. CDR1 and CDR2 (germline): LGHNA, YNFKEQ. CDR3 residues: CASSQDAQGSGWPQHF. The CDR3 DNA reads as TGTGCCAGCAGCCAAGATGCGCAGGGCTCGGGTTGGCCCCAGCATTTT.

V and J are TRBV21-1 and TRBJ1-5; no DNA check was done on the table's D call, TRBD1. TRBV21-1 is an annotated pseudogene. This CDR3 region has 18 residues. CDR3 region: CARPHPGQTTEDYQPQHF. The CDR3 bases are TGTGCCAGGCCTCACCCGGGACAGACAACGGAAGATTATCAGCCCCAGCATTTT.

CDR3 region: CASSQEGLAGYDTQYF. CDR3 nucleotides: TGCGCCAGCAGCCAAGAGGGGCTAGCGGGGTATGATACGCAGTATTTT. The chain joins TRBV4-3 to TRBJ2-3, with 9 bases matching TRBD2. V lost 0 bases and J lost 6; bases outside the gene matches: 7. Germline CDR1 is LGHNA and CDR2 is YSLEER. CDR3 size: 16 residues.

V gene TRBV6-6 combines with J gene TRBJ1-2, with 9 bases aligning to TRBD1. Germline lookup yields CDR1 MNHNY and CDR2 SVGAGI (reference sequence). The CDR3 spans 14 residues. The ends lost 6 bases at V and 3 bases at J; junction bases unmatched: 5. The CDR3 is CASSQGQGDYGYTF. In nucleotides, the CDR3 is TGTGCCAGCAGCCAGGGACAGGGAGACTATGGCTACACCTTC.

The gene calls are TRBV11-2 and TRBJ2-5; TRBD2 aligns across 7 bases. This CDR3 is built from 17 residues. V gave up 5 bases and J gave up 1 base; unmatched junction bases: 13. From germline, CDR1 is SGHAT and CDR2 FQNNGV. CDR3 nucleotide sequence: TGTGCCAGCAGCAGAGGTGGGGCTAGCGGACCCCAAGAGACCCAGTACTTC. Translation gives CASSRGGASGPQETQYF.

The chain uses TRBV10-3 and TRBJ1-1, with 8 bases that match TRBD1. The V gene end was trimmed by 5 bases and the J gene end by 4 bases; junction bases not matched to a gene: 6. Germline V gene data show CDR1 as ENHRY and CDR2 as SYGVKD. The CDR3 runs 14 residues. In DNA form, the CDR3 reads TGTGCCATCAGTCCGACAGGGGTGCTCACTGAAGCTTTCTTT. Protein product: CAISPTGVLTEAFF.

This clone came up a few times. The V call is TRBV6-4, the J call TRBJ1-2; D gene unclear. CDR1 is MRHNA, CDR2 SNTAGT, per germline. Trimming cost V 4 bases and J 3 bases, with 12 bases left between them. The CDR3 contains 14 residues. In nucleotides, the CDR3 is TGTGCCAGCAGTGTTAGCCTGGGTGACTATGGCTACACCTTC. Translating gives CASSVSLGDYGYTF.

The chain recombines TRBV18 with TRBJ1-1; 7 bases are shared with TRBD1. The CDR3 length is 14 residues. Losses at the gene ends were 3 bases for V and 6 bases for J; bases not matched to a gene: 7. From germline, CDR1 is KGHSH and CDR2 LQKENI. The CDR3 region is CASSPLRTGAEAFF. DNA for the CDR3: TGTGCCAGCTCACCCCTACGAACAGGGGCTGAAGCTTTCTTT.